This is a list of T cell receptor beta chains from one sample in a study of shared clonotypes between healthy human individuals. Measured with immunoSEQ multiplex PCR; TCRdb has only the in-frame clones, and not every one. The table includes approximately 2.3 million clones, over 90% detected once. The sequencing sample was made of naive CD4+ T cells from PBMCs. These receptors originate from a man between 18 and 35 years old in good health. Some clones in this sample may be carry-over from other donors' samples. The CDR3 runs from the conserved cysteine through the conserved F or W. D genes are given only for firm matches. Clone size is stated in some rows and not others, as once, few, many or a class when expanded.

j_call: TRBJ2-5; v_call: TRBV6-5; clone_size: NA; d_call: NA; cdr3_nt: TGTGCCAGCAGTGGGCAGGGCTGGGAGACCCAGTACTTC; cdr3_aa: CASSGQGWETQYF
j_call: TRBJ1-3; v_call: TRBV28; clone_size: NA; d_call: NA; cdr3_nt: TGTGCCAGCAGTGCACAGGAGAACCACGGAAACACCATATATTTT; cdr3_aa: CASSAQENHGNTIYF
j_call: TRBJ2-7; v_call: TRBV4-1; clone_size: NA; d_call: TRBD2; cdr3_nt: TGCGCCAGCAGCCAACATGGGCTAGCGGGAGTCGTTGGCGAGCAGTACTTC; cdr3_aa: CASSQHGLAGVVGEQYF
j_call: TRBJ2-5; v_call: TRBV5-1; clone_size: once; d_call: NA; cdr3_nt: TGCGCCAGCAGTGTACAGGGTTACCAAGAGACCCAGTACTTC; cdr3_aa: CASSVQGYQETQYF
j_call: TRBJ2-7; v_call: TRBV18; clone_size: NA; d_call: NA; cdr3_nt: TGTGCCAGCTCGCTGAGTAGGAGCCCCGCCTACGAGCAGTACTTC; cdr3_aa: CASSLSRSPAYEQYF
j_call: TRBJ1-1; v_call: TRBV5-1; clone_size: NA; d_call: NA; cdr3_nt: TGCGCCAGCAGCGTGGCCGGGACACAGAACACTGAAGCTTTCTTT; cdr3_aa: CASSVAGTQNTEAFF
j_call: TRBJ2-2; v_call: TRBV2; clone_size: NA; d_call: NA; cdr3_nt: TGTGCCAGCAGTGAAGCGCTTCGGCAGGTGAACACCGGGGAGCTGTTTTTT; cdr3_aa: CASSEALRQVNTGELFF
j_call: TRBJ2-1; v_call: TRBV30; clone_size: NA; d_call: TRBD2; cdr3_nt: TGTGCCTGGAGTCGAGCGGGGAGTTACTACAATGAGCAGTTCTTC; cdr3_aa: CAWSRAGSYYNEQFF
j_call: TRBJ2-5; v_call: TRBV5-4; clone_size: NA; d_call: NA; cdr3_nt: TGTGCCAGCAGCTTGGGACAGGCTGAGACCCAGTACTTC; cdr3_aa: CASSLGQAETQYF
j_call: TRBJ1-5; v_call: TRBV4-2; clone_size: NA; d_call: TRBD1; cdr3_nt: TGTGCCAGCAGCCAACTCGGGACAGGCGGCAATCAGCCCCAGCATTTT; cdr3_aa: CASSQLGTGGNQPQHF
j_call: TRBJ1-5; v_call: TRBV21-1; clone_size: NA; d_call: NA; cdr3_nt: TGTGCCAGCAGCGGAAGGGGAGCTAGTCAGCCCCAGCATTTT; cdr3_aa: CASSGRGASQPQHF
j_call: TRBJ2-1; v_call: TRBV2; clone_size: NA; d_call: NA; cdr3_nt: TGTGCCAGCAGTTTTACAGCATACAATGAGCAGTTCTTC; cdr3_aa: CASSFTAYNEQFF
j_call: TRBJ1-1; v_call: TRBV7-3; clone_size: NA; d_call: TRBD1; cdr3_nt: TGTGCCAGCAGCTTGGCGGGACAGGGGTCGGGAACTGAAGCTTTCTTT; cdr3_aa: CASSLAGQGSGTEAFF
j_call: TRBJ2-7; v_call: TRBV18; clone_size: NA; d_call: NA; cdr3_nt: TGTGCCAGCTCACGGTTGCCGCTGGCCGCCTACGAGCAGTACTTC; cdr3_aa: CASSRLPLAAYEQYF
j_call: TRBJ1-4; v_call: TRBV27; clone_size: NA; d_call: NA; cdr3_nt: TGTGCCAGCAGCCGCCCGGGACGGAGAAGAATGTCGAATGAAAAACTGTTTTTT; cdr3_aa: CASSRPGRRRMSNEKLFF